Reported below is one T cell receptor beta chain. These data are taken from a study of shared clonotypes between healthy human individuals. TCRdb's copy holds only in-frame clones and misses some; the assay was immunoSEQ multiplex PCR. This table holds about 1.1 million clones, around 78% found once. Germline-derived CDR1 and CDR2 are GTSNPN and SVGIG (reference sequence). V lost 4 bases and J lost 4, with 11 bases in between. The CDR3 covers 13 residues. Source material: memory CD4+ T cells from PBMCs. The sample's subset: CD45RA-negative fraction. The origin of this receptor is a man aged 18 to 30 in good health. Some clones in this sample may be carry-over from other donors' samples. V usage is TRBV30 and J usage is TRBJ1-3; tentative D call: TRBD1 (6 bases). DNA for the CDR3: TGTGCCTGGAATACAGGGACGGGAAACACCATATATTTT. It specifies CAWNTGTGNTIYF.